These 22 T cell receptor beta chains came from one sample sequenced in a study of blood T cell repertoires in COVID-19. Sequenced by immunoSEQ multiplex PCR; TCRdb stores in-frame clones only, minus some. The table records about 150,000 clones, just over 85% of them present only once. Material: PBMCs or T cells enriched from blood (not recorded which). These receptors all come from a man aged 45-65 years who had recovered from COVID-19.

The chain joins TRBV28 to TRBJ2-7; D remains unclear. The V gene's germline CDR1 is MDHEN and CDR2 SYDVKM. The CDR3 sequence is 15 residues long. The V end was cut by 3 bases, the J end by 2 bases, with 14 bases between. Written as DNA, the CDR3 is TGTGCCAGCAGTTTCCTCACGCGGCCCGCCTACGAGCAGTACTTC. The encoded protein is CASSFLTRPAYEQYF.

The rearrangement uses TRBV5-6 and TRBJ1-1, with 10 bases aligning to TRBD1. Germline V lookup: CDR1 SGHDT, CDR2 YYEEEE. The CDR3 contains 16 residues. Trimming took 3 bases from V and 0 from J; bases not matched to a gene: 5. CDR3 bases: TGTGCCAGCAGCTACGACAGGGGGCGGGTGAACACTGAAGCTTTCTTT. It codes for CASSYDRGRVNTEAFF.

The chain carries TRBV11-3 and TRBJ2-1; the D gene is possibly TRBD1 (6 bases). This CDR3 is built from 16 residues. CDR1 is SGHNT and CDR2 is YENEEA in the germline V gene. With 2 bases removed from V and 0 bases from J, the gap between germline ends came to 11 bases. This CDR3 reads CASSLRTETSYNEQFF. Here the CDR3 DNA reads TGTGCCAGCAGCTTAAGGACAGAAACCTCCTACAATGAGCAGTTCTTC.

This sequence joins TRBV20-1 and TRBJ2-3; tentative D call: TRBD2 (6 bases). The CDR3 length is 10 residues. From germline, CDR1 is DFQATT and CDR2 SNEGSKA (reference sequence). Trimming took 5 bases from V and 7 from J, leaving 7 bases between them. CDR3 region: CSAGGNTQYF. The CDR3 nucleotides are TGCAGTGCTGGGGGGAATACGCAGTATTTT.

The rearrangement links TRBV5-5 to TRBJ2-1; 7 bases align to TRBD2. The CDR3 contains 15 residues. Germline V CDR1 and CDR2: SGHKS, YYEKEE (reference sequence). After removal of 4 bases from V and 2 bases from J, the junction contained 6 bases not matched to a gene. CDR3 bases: TGTGCCAGCAGCCAACAAGCGGGAACCTACAATGAGCAGTTCTTC. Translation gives CASSQQAGTYNEQFF.

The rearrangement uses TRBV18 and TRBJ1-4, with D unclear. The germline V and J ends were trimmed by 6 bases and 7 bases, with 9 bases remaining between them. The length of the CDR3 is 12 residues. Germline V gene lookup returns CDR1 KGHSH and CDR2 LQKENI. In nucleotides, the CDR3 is TGTGCCAGCTCCCCATCGGGTGAAAAACTGTTTTTT. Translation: CASSPSGEKLFF. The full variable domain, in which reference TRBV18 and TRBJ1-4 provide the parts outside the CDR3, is NAGVMQNPRHLVRRRGQEARLRCSPMKGHSHVYWYRQLPEEGLKFMVYLQKENIIDESGMPKERFSAEFPKEGPSILRIQQVVRGDSAAYFCASSPSGEKLFFGSGTQLSVL.

CDR3 sequence: CASNRGGGESQPQHF. The CDR3 nucleotides are TGTGCCAGCAATAGGGGGGGCGGGGAGAGTCAGCCCCAGCATTTT. The chain joins TRBV7-2 to TRBJ1-5; D may be TRBD1 (6 bases). Germline loops: CDR1 SGHTA, CDR2 FQGNSA. The CDR3 consists of 15 residues. The V gene lost 7 bases and the J gene lost 6 bases, with 19 bases spanning the gap.

CDR3 residues: CASSKETGTSYEQYF. The DNA for the CDR3 is TGTGCCAGCAGCAAGGAGACAGGGACTTCCTACGAGCAGTACTTC. This chain joins TRBV7-8 and TRBJ2-7, with a tentative D call TRBD1 (7 bases). The length of the CDR3 is 15 residues. From germline, CDR1 is SGHVS and CDR2 FQNEAQ. The V gene lost 5 bases and the J gene lost 1 base, with 15 bases spanning the gap.

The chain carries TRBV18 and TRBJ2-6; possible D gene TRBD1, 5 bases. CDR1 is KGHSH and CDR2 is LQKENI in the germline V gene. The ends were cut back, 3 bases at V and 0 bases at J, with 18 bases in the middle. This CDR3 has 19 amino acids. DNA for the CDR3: TGTGCCAGCTCACCCGTTTACAGGACCGACGTCTCTGGGGCCAACGTCCTGACTTTC. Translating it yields CASSPVYRTDVSGANVLTF.

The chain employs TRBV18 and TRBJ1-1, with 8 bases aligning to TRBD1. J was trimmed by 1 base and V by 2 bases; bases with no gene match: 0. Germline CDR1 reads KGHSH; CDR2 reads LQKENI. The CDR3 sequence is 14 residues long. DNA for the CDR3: TGTGCCAGCTCACCAACAGGGGGGAACACTGAAGCTTTCTTT. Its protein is CASSPTGGNTEAFF.

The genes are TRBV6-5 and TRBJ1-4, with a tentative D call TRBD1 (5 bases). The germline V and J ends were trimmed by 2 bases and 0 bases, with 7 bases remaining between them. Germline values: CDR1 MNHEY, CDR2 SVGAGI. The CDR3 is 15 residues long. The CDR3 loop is CASSYEGATNEKLFF. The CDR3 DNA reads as TGTGCCAGCAGTTACGAAGGGGCAACTAATGAAAAACTGTTTTTT.

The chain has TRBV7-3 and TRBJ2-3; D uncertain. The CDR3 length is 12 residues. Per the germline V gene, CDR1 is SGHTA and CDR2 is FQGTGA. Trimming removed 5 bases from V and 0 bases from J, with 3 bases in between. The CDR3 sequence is CASSLSTDTQYF. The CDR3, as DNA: TGTGCCAGCAGCCTCAGCACAGATACGCAGTATTTT.

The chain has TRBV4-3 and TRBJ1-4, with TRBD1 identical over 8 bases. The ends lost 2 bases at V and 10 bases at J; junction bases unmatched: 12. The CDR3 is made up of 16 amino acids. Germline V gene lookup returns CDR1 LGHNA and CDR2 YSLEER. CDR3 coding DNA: TGCGCCAGCAGCCAAAAAATCGGGCGCGGACAGGGAAAACTGTTTTTT. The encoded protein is CASSQKIGRGQGKLFF.

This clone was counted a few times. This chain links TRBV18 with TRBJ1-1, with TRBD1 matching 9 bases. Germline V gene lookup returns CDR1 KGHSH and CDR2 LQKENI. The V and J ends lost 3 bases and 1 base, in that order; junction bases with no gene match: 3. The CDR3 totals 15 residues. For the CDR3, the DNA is TGTGCCAGCTCACCTAGGGACAGGGCGAACACTGAAGCTTTCTTT. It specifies CASSPRDRANTEAFF.

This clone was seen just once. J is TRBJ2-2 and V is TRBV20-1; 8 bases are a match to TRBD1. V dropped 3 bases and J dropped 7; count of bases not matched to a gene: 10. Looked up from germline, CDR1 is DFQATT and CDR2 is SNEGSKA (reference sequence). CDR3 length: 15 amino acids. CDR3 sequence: CSASKQTGDFGELFF. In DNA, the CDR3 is TGCAGTGCTAGTAAACAGACAGGGGATTTCGGGGAGCTGTTTTTT.

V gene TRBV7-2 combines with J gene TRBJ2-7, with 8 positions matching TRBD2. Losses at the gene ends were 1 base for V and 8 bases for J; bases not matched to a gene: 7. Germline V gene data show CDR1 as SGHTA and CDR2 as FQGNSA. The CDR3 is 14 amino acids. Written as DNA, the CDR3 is TGTGCCAGCAGCTTAGTCCCGAGCGGGGGCAAGCAGTACTTC. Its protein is CASSLVPSGGKQYF.

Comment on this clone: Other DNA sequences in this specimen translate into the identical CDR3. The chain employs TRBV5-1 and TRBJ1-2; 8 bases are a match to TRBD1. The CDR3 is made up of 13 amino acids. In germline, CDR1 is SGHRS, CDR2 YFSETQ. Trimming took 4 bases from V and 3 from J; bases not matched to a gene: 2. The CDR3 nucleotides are TGCGCCAGCAGCCTACAGGGGGACTATGGCTACACCTTC. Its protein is CASSLQGDYGYTF.

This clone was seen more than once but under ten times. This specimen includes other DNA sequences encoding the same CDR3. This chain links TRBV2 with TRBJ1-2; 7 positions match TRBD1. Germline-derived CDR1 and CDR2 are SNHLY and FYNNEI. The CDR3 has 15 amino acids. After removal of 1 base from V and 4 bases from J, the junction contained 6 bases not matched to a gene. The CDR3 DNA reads TGTGCCAGCAGTGAAGGGCCAGGGGGACCCTATGGCTACACCTTC. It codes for CASSEGPGGPYGYTF.

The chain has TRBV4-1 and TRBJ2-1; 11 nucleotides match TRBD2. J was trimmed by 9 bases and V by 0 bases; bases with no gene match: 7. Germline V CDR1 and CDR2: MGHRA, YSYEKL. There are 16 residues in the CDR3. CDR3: CASSQETSGRGPEQFF. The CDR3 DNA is TGCGCCAGCAGCCAAGAAACTAGCGGGAGAGGTCCTGAGCAGTTCTTC.

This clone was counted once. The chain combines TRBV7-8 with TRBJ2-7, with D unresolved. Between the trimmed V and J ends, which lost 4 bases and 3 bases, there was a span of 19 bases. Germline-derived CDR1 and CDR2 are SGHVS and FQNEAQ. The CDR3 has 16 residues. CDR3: CASSSRRLGRLYEQYF. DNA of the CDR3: TGTGCCAGCAGCTCTAGGCGTCTAGGCAGACTCTACGAGCAGTACTTC. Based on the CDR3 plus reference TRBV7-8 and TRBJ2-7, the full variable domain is GAGVSQSPRYKVAKRGQDVALRCDPISGHVSLFWYQQALGQGPEFLTYFQNEAQLDKSGLPSDRFFAERPEGSVSTLKIQRTQQEDSAVYLCASSSRRLGRLYEQYFGPGTRLTVT.

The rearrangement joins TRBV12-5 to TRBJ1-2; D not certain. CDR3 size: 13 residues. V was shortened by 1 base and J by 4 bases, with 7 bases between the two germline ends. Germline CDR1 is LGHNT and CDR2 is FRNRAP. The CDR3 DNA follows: TGTGCTAGTGGTTTGGCGCCCGGCTATGGCTACACCTTC. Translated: CASGLAPGYGYTF. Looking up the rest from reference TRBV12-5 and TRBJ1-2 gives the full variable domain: DARVTQTPRHKVTEMGQEVTMRCQPILGHNTVFWYRQTMMQGLELLAYFRNRAPLDDSGMPKDRFSAEMPDATLATLKIQPSEPRDSAVYFCASGLAPGYGYTFGSGTRLTVV.

Written as DNA, the CDR3 is TGTGCCAGCAGCTCCGGGACAGGGCCAGGGGAGCAGTACTTC. It yields the protein CASSSGTGPGEQYF. The V call is TRBV2, the J call TRBJ2-7; 9 positions match TRBD1. Trimming at V came to 6 bases and at J to 7 bases, leaving 10 bases not matched to a gene. CDR3 size: 14 residues. Germline V gives CDR1 SNHLY, CDR2 FYNNEI.